This T cell receptor (beta chain) was sequenced during a study of T cell repertoires in cytomegalovirus infection. The V end lost 0 bases, the J end lost 7 bases, and 13 bases lay between the germline ends. Germline CDR1 reads SGHVS; CDR2 reads FQNEAQ. The CDR3 extends over 15 amino acids. This clonotype has just a few counts. Its target is not known. MiXCR was run by TCRdb on the reads, yielding one entry per CDR3 protein. The profile shows a few hundred thousand distinct CDR3 sequences, roughly 43% of them singletons. The sample in question was cultured PBMCs, obtained from culture after CMV antigen stimulation. This sequence originates from a human donor in good health (CMV status not recorded). Some clones in this sample may be carry-over from other donors' samples. The chain combines TRBV7-8 with TRBJ2-1; D remains ambiguous. CDR3 in DNA: TGTGCCAGCAGCTTAGCCCAGGTTGGGGTTAATGAGCAGTTCTTC. Amino acid sequence: CASSLAQVGVNEQFF.